This TCR beta chain was observed in a study of control samples from healthy donors and cancer patients. Sequencing used immunoSEQ multiplex PCR; TCRdb keeps in-frame clones, though not all of them. Among 130,000 or so clones listed, around nine tenths were seen once. V was pared by 4 bases and J by 4 bases, with 3 bases of the junction left unmatched. The CDR3 runs 16 residues. Germline loops: CDR1 SGHRS, CDR2 YFSETQ. This clonotype originated in a man in his forties or fifties in good health. What was sequenced was blood. J is TRBJ2-3 and V is TRBV5-1, with TRBD2 matching 16 bases. The CDR3 nucleotides read TGCGCCAGCAGCACTGGGACTAGCGGGGGGGCAGATACGCAGTATTTT. Protein: CASSTGTSGGADTQYF.